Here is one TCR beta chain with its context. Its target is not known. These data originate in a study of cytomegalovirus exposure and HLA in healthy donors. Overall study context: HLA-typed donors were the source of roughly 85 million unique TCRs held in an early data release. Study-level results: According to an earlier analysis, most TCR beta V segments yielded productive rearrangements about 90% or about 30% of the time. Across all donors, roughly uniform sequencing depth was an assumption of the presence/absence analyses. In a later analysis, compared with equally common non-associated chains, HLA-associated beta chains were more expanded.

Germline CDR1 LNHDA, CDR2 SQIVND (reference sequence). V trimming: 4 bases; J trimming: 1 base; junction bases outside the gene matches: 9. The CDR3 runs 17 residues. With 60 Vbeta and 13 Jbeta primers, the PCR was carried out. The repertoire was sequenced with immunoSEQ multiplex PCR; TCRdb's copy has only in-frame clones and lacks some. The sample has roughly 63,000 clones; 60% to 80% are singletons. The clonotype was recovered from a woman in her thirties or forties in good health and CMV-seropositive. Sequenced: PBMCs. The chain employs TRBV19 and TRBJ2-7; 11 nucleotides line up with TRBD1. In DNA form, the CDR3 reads TGTGCCAGTAGTACCAACGCCGGGACAGGGGGTTCCTACGAGCAGTACTTC. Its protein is CASSTNAGTGGSYEQYF.